This TCR beta chain was retrieved from a study of cytotoxic CD8 clonotypes in ibrutinib-treated CLL. Study details: Of the patients, under 13 were relapsed/refractory, about 16 treatment-naive and roughly 17 IGHV unmutated.

V was shortened by 4 bases and J by 3 bases, with 13 bases between the two germline ends. Germline V gives CDR1 SNHLY, CDR2 FYNNEI. The CDR3 sequence is 15 residues long. Genomic DNA (about 2 micrograms) was obtained from cryopreserved PBMCs for construction of TCR beta libraries. This table comes from immunoSEQ multiplex PCR, and its TCRdb copy is limited to in-frame clones, with some not included. The sample holds approximately 60,000 clones, approximately 52% seen once. The material sequenced was PBMCs, taken after 24 months of ibrutinib treatment. The chain couples TRBV2 to TRBJ1-5, with D perhaps matching TRBD1 (6 bases). The sequence was obtained from a human donor with chronic lymphocytic leukemia. This CDR3 is CASSAPGHINQPQHF. As DNA, the CDR3 is TGTGCCAGCAGTGCACCGGGACATATCAATCAGCCCCAGCATTTT. Combining the CDR3 with reference TRBV2 and TRBJ1-5 gives the whole variable domain EPEVTQTPSHQVTQMGQEVILRCVPISNHLYFYWYRQILGQKVEFLVSFYNNEISEKSEIFDDQFSVERPDGSNFTLKIRSTKLEDSAMYFCASSAPGHINQPQHFGDGTRLSIL.